The entry below describes one T cell receptor beta chain. Antigen specificity is unknown. The CDR3 extends over 16 amino acids. Per germline, CDR1 SGHAT and CDR2 FQNNGV. With 5 bases clipped from V and 4 bases from J, the junction kept 11 bases outside the gene matches. This entry belongs to a study of regulatory T cells in long-lasting Graves disease. Study as a whole: Graves' cases, newly diagnosed, had used antithyroid drugs under 3 months.

Time point of the sample: newly diagnosed GD, antithyroid drugs for less than 3 months. PBMC RNA was the source of the TCR library. With iRepertoire HTBI primers and Arm-PCR of CDR3 regions, TCR beta libraries were built. A single record per CDR3 protein comes from TCRdb applying MiXCR to the multiplex PCR reads. The sample has about 210,000 distinct CDR3 sequences; roughly a fifth are singletons. General study results and limits: TRBV28, TRBJ1-2 and TRBJ2-5 were segments that persistent disease favored.

The data also belong to a second study, concerning T cells in Graves' hyperthyroidism and ophthalmopathy. From that report: First-round RT-PCR targeting the TCR CDR3 was performed with the HTBI primer set. Most expanded thyroid clonotypes above 0.001 recurred in blood.

V and J are TRBV11-2 and TRBJ1-1; TRBD1 aligns across 9 bases. The sequencing here drew on peripheral blood mononuclear cells (PBMCs), taken at new diagnosis, from a patient treated with antithyroid drugs. The clonotype comes from a woman younger than 45 with Graves disease. The CDR3 DNA sequence: TGTGCCAGCAGCCCCGGACAGGGGACCGGGGCCACTGAAGCTTTCTTT. Translation: CASSPGQGTGATEAFF.